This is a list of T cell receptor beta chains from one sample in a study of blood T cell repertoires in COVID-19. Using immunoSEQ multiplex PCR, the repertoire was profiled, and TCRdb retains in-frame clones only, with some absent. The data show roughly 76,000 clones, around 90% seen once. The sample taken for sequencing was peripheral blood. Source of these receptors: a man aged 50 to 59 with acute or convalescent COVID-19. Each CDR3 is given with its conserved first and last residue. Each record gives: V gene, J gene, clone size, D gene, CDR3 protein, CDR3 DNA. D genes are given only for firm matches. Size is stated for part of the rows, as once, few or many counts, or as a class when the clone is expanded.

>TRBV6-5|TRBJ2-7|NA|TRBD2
CASSLAGGTYEQYF
TGTGCCAGCAGTTTAGCGGGAGGGACCTACGAGCAGTACTTC
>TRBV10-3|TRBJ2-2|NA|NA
CAIRGHGGTGELFF
TGTGCCATCAGGGGACACGGAGGCACCGGGGAGCTGTTTTTT
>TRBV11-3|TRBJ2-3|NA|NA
CASSLGGTPDTQYF
TGTGCCAGCAGCTTAGGTGGGACTCCAGATACGCAGTATTTT
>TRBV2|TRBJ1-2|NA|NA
CASRGGDYGYTF
TGTGCCAGCCGGGGGGGCGACTATGGCTACACCTTC
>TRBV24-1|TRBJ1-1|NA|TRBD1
CATKQGENTEAFF
TGTGCCACCAAACAGGGGGAGAACACTGAAGCTTTCTTT
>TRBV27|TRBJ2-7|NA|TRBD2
CASGSIAGVGSAQYF
TGTGCCAGCGGATCGATAGCGGGAGTCGGAAGCGCGCAGTACTTC
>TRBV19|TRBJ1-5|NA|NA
CASSIRGASILDSNQPQHF
TGTGCCAGTAGTATTCGTGGGGCGTCAATCCTGGATAGCAATCAGCCCCAGCATTTT
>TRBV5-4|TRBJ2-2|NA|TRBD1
CASSSWETGDTGELFF
TGTGCCAGCAGCTCGTGGGAAACAGGGGACACCGGGGAGCTGTTTTTT
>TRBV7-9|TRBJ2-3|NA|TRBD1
CASSLGQGYTDTQYF
TGTGCCAGCAGCTTAGGACAGGGGTACACAGATACGCAGTATTTT
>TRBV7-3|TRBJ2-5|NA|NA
CASSLNGGAAETQYF
TGTGCCAGCAGCTTAAATGGGGGGGCCGCAGAGACCCAGTACTTC
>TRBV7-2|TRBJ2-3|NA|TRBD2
CASSLAPGLAGGGTQYF
TGTGCCAGCAGCTTAGCTCCGGGACTAGCGGGAGGGGGTACGCAGTATTTT
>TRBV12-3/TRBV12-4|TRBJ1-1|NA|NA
CASSFLLSGEAFF
TGTGCCAGCAGTTTTCTCTTGAGCGGTGAAGCTTTCTTT
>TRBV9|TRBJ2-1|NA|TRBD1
CASNRDRVDNEQFF
TGTGCCAGCAACCGGGACAGGGTGGACAATGAGCAGTTCTTC
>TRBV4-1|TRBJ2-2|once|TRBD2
CASSRILAANTGELFF
TGCGCCAGCAGCCGAATACTAGCGGCGAACACCGGGGAGCTGTTTTTT
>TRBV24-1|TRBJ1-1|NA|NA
CATSDPATGNTEAFF
TGTGCCACCAGTGATCCTGCGACAGGGAACACTGAAGCTTTCTTT
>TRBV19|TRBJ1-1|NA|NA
CASSTPPGGRTEAFF
TGTGCCAGTAGTACCCCGCCGGGGGGACGGACTGAAGCTTTCTTT
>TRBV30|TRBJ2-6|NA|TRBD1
CAWSPQGAGANVLTF
TGTGCCTGGAGTCCCCAGGGGGCTGGGGCCAACGTCCTGACTTTC
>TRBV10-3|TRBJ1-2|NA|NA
CAISGGKEGYTF
TGTGCCATCTCGGGGGGGAAGGAAGGCTACACCTTC
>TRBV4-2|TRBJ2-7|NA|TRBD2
CASSQDGGLAGGRWEQYF
TGTGCCAGCAGCCAAGATGGTGGGCTAGCGGGAGGACGGTGGGAGCAGTACTTC
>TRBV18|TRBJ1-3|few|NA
CASSPPYSGNTIYF
TGTGCCAGCTCACCACCTTACTCTGGAAACACCATATATTTT
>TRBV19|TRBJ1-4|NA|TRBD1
CASSMEQGPGNEKLFF
TGTGCCAGTAGTATGGAACAGGGGCCAGGGAATGAAAAACTGTTTTTT
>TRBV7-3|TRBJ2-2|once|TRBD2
CASSLLAGGGELFF
TGTGCCAGCAGCCTACTAGCGGGAGGAGGGGAGCTGTTTTTT
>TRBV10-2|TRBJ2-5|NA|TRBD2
CASRFGAGGEETQYF
TGCGCCAGCAGATTTGGAGCGGGGGGGGAAGAGACCCAGTACTTC
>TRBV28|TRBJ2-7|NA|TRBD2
CASSVNPVKPGLAYEQYF
TGTGCCAGCAGTGTAAATCCAGTGAAACCGGGACTAGCGTACGAGCAGTACTTC
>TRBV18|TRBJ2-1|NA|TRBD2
CASSPQLAGGNEQFF
TGTGCCAGCTCACCTCAGCTAGCGGGGGGGAATGAGCAGTTCTTC
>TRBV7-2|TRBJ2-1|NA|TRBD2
CASSLLGLAGATEQFF
TGTGCCAGCAGCTTACTGGGGCTAGCGGGAGCCACTGAGCAGTTCTTC